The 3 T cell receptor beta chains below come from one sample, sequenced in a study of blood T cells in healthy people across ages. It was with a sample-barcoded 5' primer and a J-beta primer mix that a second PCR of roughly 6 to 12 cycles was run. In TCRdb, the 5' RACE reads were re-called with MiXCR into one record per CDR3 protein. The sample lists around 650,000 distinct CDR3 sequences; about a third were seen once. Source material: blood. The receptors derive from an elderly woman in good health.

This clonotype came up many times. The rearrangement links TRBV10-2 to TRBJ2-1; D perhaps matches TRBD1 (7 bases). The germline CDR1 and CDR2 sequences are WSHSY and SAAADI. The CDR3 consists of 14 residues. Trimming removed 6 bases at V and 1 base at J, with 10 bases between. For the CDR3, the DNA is TGCGCCAGCAGGGAGGGACAGTCCTACAATGAGCAGTTCTTC. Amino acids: CASREGQSYNEQFF.

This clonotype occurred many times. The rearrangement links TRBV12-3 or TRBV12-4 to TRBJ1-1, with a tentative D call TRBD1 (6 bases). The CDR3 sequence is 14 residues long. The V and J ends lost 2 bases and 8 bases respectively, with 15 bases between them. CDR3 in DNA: TGTGCCAGCAGTTTATCGACAGGACTCTCCGAAGCTTTCTTT. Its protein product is CASSLSTGLSEAFF.

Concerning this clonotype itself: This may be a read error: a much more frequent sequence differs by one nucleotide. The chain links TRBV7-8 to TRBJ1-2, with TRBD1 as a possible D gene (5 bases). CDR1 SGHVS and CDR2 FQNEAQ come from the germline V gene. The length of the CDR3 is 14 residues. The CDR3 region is CAGSLSTENYGYTF. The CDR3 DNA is TGTGCCGGCAGCTTATCGACAGAGAACTATGGCTACACCTTC.